This record looks at one T cell receptor (beta chain) sequence and its context. The clone's antigen remains unknown. Per-base quality was not reported, and no clone a single base away is much larger than it. This sample is part of a study of T-cell reconstitution after alpha-beta-depleted transplantation in children (dated by TCRdb to 2016 to 2017). For the wider study: Using TCR repertoire profiling, the study followed T-cell immune reconstitution in a quantitative way in children after TCRalphabeta/CD19-depleted allogeneic hematopoietic cell transplantation.

Broader findings and caveats from the paper: The high TCRbeta diversity at day 60 in some patients was ascribed to recipient T cells and intrathymic progenitors that had survived conditioning. About two months after transplant, the apparently early recovery of alphabetaT-cell counts reportedly depended on just several hundred clones that had expanded rapidly and came from non-depleted graft cells. Over the following months the frequencies of hyperexpanded clones went down, and after one year T-cell counts and TCRbeta diversity were mostly credited to newly produced T cells.

CDR1 and CDR2, per the germline V gene, are MNHEY and SVGEGT. V loses 7 bases of germline sequence and J loses 6 bases, and the interval between the two ends is 10 bases. The CDR3 contains 12 residues, cysteine and phenylalanine counted. The kept DNA is CDR3 alone, 36 bases in frame from the first base. The method was PCR. Reads for this sample came from an Illumina HiSeq 2500. To normalize quantification of the TCRbeta repertoire, the TCR libraries were built with molecular barcoding that relied on unique molecular identifiers. TCRdb reran the public reads through fastp at Q25 and MiXCR, keeping productive beta chains. For every CDR3 protein sequence, its rows merge into one entry that carries the most common genes and DNA. The sample table holds 350,000 to 500,000 distinct CDR3 sequences, of which roughly 44% were seen once. The top ten hold under 35% of the sample. The sample's treatment or condition, from its label and the paper: allogeneic hematopoietic cell transplantation with graft depleted of TCRalphabeta T cells and CD19 B cells. Transplant recipients were children who received TCRalphabeta/CD19-depleted allogeneic hematopoietic cell grafts.

The sample consisted of PBMCs, taken before TCRalphabeta/CD19-depleted stem cell transplant. The chain joins TRBV6-2 or TRBV6-3 to TRBJ1-5, and the D gene may be TRBD1, 5 bases matching. The sequence came from a girl between 2 and 10 years old with aplastic anemia, due to receive a stem cell transplant. The CDR3 amino acid sequence is: CASTTGAQPQHF. The nucleotide sequence is TGTGCCAGCACCACCGGGGCTCAGCCCCAGCATTTT.